This record concerns one TCR beta chain sequence. This receptor's antigen is unknown. No base-level quality is on record; no much larger clone is a single base apart. The entry originates in a study of blood T cells in healthy people across ages (dated by TCRdb to the mid-2010s). About the study as a whole: Template switching captured roughly one uniquely barcoded TCR beta cDNA molecule per two T cells in model experiments. The study measured age-related changes in TCR beta repertoire diversity using deep sequencing normalized with unique cDNA molecular identifiers. Donors were grouped into four age groups: young (average 16 years), middle-aged (roughly 38), aged (62) and long-lived (approximately 81). To avoid experimental bias, donors of different ages were spread randomly across the sequencing lanes. For two donors (one aged 18 to 29 and one aged 80 or older), the study analyzed two additional independent replicas of 1 million unique cDNA reads from the same blood draw. Study-level results and caveats: Estimates of total diversity based on one million sequenced T cells were considered lower bounds and underestimates. Conclusive comparison of naive and antigen-experienced compartments was prevented by the profiling of bulk unsorted PBMCs. The long-lived group showed more naive CD4+ T cells, fewer expanded clones and increased TCR diversity than the aged group, suggesting age selection. A strong correlation was found between observed TCR beta diversity and the percentage of naive T cells measured by flow cytometry. Because the CMV infection status of the donors was unknown, age-related changes in expanded clonotypes may potentially have been confounded. Observed TCR beta diversity per million T cells fell roughly linearly with age, and a significant reduction was already apparent by age roughly 40.

The library was built by means of 5' RACE. The second PCR ran for about 7 to 11 cycles and used a J-beta primer mix along with a sample-barcoded 5' primer. A unique molecular identifier was introduced onto each TCR beta cDNA molecule by a template-switch 5' adaptor carrying 12 random nucleotides. Each sample yielded at least 2.5 million CDR3-containing paired-end reads. First-strand cDNA synthesis was performed from all RNA using the Mint cDNA synthesis kit, with priming by a TRBC-specific oligonucleotide. Following uracil-DNA glycosylase treatment, a first 18-cycle PCR with universal primers M1SS and BC2_uni_R was performed on all cDNA. The published analysis was carried out like this. For normalization, 1 million high-quality reads, each with a distinct molecular identifier, were randomly selected from each sample. Instead of being binned into consensus sequences, reads with shared molecular identifiers were discarded. CDR3 identification, clonotype clustering and error correction used MiTCR with a Q25 quality threshold and the strictest error-elimination algorithm. A nonparametric unseen species model with Euler transformation was used to estimate lower-bound total TCR beta diversity. TCRdb ran its own pipeline on the public reads, namely fastp trimming at Q25 and MiXCR clone calling, and kept in-frame beta chains. Rows are unified per CDR3 protein, each entry keeping the most common DNA and genes. The V and J calls were not made by the authors but by TCRdb's processing. The sample table shows over 1,500,000 distinct CDR3 sequences, and roughly two fifths are seen once. Clones ranked in the top ten supply roughly 23% of the sample.

The approximately 39 donors, aged roughly 6 to 100 years, were systemically healthy Caucasian individuals from Russia. Around 9.8 milliliters of peripheral blood were collected from each donor into EDTA-treated Vacutainer tubes. Ficoll-Paque density-gradient centrifugation was used to isolate PBMCs, with at least 6.5 million per sample. Total RNA was extracted from PBMCs with Trizol reagent, with at least 5 micrograms obtained per sample. The percentages of naive CD45RAhigh/CD27high T cells were determined by flow cytometry on a PBMC aliquot from every donor. Reading from cysteine to phenylalanine, the CDR3 counts 15 amino acids. The only DNA kept is the CDR3, 45 bases in frame from the first base. V sheds 6 bases and J sheds 3 bases, leaving 18 bases between their ends. Reading the germline V gene (reference sequence) gives CDR1 MNHEY and CDR2 SMNVEV.

Sequences were obtained from blood. The clonotype comes from a human donor in good health. This sequence uses TRBV27 and TRBJ2-7, with TRBD1 tentatively as D gene (6 bases match). The bases read TGTGCCAGCAGCCAGACCGCAGGGGCGGACTACGAGCAGTACTTC. This translates into CASSQTAGADYEQYF.